The rows below give T cell receptor beta chains drawn from one sample of a study of identical twins. TCRdb re-derived calls from the 5' RACE reads in MiXCR, one entry per CDR3 protein. The data show fewer than 450,000 distinct CDR3 sequences, 9% seen once. The sample was naive T cells sorted from blood. Receptors originate from a woman aged 50 to 60 in good health. CDR3s include the opening cysteine and the closing phenylalanine or tryptophan. D genes are given only for firm matches. Size tells how often a clone was seen (once, few, many) or the class of an expanded clone, and some rows leave it out.

>TRBJ2-6|few|TRBD2|TRBV11-2
CASSAVGLAGDGANVLTF
TGTGCCAGCAGCGCGGTGGGACTAGCGGGAGATGGGGCCAACGTCCTGACTTTC
>TRBJ1-1|.|.|TRBV11-2
CASSRGSLARLPNTEAFF
TGTGCCAGCAGCCGGGGGTCCCTAGCCAGGCTACCGAACACTGAAGCTTTCTTT
>TRBJ2-1|once|TRBD2|TRBV5-4
CASSFGGPGGEQFF
TGTGCCAGCAGCTTCGGAGGGCCGGGAGGTGAGCAGTTCTTC
>TRBJ2-7|many|.|TRBV5-6
CASSSFSYEQYF
TGTGCCAGCAGCTCCTTCTCCTACGAGCAGTACTTC
>TRBJ2-7|.|.|TRBV29-1
CSVIAGPRDSSYEQYF
TGCAGCGTTATTGCGGGCCCGAGGGATAGCTCCTACGAGCAGTACTTC
>TRBJ1-5|.|TRBD1|TRBV12-3/TRBV12-4
CASSDARGPNQPQHF
TGTGCCAGCAGCGATGCCAGGGGGCCCAATCAGCCCCAGCATTTT
>TRBJ2-7|.|.|TRBV3-1
CASSQAQSSVYEQYF
TGTGCCAGCAGCCAAGCCCAGAGCAGCGTATACGAGCAGTACTTC
>TRBJ2-5|.|.|TRBV29-1
CSVEDREETQYF
TGCAGCGTTGAAGATCGTGAAGAGACCCAGTACTTC
>TRBJ2-1|many|.|TRBV24-1
CATSDFPTRSSYNEQFF
TGTGCCACCAGTGATTTCCCGACAAGGAGCTCCTACAATGAGCAGTTCTTC
>TRBJ2-2|.|TRBD1|TRBV18
CASSSNRGWSTGELFF
TGTGCCAGCTCATCCAACAGGGGATGGAGCACCGGGGAGCTGTTTTTT
>TRBJ2-5|.|.|TRBV4-1
CASSLWQSQETQYF
TGCGCCAGCAGCCTATGGCAGTCACAAGAGACCCAGTACTTC
>TRBJ1-4|few|.|TRBV5-1
CASSENPGEKLFF
TGCGCCAGCAGCGAGAACCCGGGGGAAAAACTGTTTTTT
>TRBJ2-5|few|.|TRBV5-1
CASSGGFAQYF
TGCGCCAGCAGCGGCGGGTTCGCCCAGTACTTC
>TRBJ1-5|many|.|TRBV21-1
CASSKTSPRSNQPQHF
TGTGCCAGCAGCAAGACTAGTCCACGGAGCAATCAGCCCCAGCATTTT
>TRBJ2-5|.|.|TRBV12-3/TRBV12-4
CASIADEETQYF
TGTGCCAGCATCGCAGACGAAGAGACCCAGTACTTC
>TRBJ2-3|few|.|TRBV29-1
CSVVPSDTQYF
TGCAGCGTCGTACCCTCAGATACGCAGTATTTT
>TRBJ2-7|.|TRBD2|TRBV29-1
CSVAPFIKSGTSGSPYEQYF
TGCAGCGTTGCTCCATTTATAAAATCCGGGACTAGCGGGAGCCCCTACGAGCAGTACTTC
>TRBJ1-1|.|TRBD1|TRBV5-1
CASSGTGGDDAFF
TGCGCCAGCAGCGGAACAGGGGGCGATGACGCTTTCTTT